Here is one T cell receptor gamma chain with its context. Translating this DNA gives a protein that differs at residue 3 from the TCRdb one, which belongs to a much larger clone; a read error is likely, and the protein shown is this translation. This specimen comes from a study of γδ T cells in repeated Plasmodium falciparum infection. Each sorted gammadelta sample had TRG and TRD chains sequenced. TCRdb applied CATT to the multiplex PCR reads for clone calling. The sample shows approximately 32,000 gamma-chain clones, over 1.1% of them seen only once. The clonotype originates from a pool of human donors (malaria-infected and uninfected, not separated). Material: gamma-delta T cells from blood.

In DNA, the CDR3 is TGTGCCCCCTGGGATGCTAATTATTATAAGAAACTCTTT. It specifies CAPWDANYYKKLF. The rearrangement uses TRGV4 and TRGJ1 or TRGJ2. This CDR3 has 13 amino acids. The V gene's germline CDR1 is EGSTGY and CDR2 YDSYTSSV.